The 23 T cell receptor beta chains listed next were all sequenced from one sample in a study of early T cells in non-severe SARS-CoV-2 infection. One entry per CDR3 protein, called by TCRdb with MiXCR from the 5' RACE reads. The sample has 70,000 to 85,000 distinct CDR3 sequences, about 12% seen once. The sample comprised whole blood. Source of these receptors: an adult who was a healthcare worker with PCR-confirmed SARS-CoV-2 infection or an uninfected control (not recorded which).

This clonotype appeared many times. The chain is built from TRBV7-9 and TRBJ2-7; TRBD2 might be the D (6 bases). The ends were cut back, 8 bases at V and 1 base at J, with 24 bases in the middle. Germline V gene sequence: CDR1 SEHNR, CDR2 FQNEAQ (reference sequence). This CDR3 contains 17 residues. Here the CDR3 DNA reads TGTGCCAGCCACTCCTCTACGGGGGACCGTCCTTCCTACGAGCAGTACTTC. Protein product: CASHSSTGDRPSYEQYF. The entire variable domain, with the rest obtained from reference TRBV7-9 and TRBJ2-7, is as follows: DTGVSQNPRHKITKRGQNVTFRCDPISEHNRLYWYRQTLGQGPEFLTYFQNEAQLEKSRLLSDRFSAERPKGSFSTLEIQRTEQGDSAMYLCASHSSTGDRPSYEQYFGPGTRLTVT.

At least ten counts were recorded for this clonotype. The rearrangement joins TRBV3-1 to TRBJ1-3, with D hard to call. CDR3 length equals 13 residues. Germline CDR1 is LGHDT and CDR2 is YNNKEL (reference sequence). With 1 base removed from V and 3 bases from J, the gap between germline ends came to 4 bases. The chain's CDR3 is CASSQVDGNTIYF. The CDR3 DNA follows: TGTGCCAGCAGCCAAGTAGATGGAAACACCATATATTTT.

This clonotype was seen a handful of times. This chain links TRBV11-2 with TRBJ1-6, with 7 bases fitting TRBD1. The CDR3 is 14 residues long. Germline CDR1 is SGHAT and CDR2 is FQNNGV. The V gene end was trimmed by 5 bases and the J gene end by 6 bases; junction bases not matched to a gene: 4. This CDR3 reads CASSAGQTNSPLHF. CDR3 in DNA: TGTGCCAGCAGCGCGGGACAGACTAATTCACCCCTCCACTTT.

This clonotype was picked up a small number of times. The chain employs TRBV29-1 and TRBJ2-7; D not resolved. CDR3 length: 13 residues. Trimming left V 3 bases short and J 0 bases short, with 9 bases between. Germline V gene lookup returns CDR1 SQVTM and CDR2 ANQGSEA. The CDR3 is CSVEGPASYEQYF. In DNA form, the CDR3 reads TGCAGCGTTGAGGGTCCCGCCTCCTACGAGCAGTACTTC.

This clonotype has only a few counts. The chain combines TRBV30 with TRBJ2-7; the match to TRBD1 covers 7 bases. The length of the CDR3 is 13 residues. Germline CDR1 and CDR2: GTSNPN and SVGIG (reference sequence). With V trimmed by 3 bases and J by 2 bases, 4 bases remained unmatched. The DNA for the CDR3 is TGTGCCTGGAGCTCCGGGACAGCCTACGAGCAGTACTTC. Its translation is CAWSSGTAYEQYF.

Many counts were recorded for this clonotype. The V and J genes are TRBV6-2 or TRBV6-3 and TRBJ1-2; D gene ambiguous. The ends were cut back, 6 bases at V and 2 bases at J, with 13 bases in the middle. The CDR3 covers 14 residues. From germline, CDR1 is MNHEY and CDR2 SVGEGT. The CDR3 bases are TGTGCCAGCAGCCCCCCTATGGGGAACTATGGCTACACCTTC. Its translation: CASSPPMGNYGYTF.

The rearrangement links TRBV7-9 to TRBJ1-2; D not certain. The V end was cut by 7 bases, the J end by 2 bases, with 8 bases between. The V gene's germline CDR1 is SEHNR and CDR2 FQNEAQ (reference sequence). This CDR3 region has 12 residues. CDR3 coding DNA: TGTGCCAGCACGACGGCGAACTATGGCTACACCTTC. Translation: CASTTANYGYTF.

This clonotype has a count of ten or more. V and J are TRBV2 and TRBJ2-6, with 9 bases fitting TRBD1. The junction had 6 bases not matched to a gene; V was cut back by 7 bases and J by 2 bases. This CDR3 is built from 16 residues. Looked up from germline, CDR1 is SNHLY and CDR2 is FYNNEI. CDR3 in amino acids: CASNWDRETGANVLTF. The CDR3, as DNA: TGTGCCAGCAACTGGGACAGGGAAACTGGGGCCAACGTCCTGACTTTC.

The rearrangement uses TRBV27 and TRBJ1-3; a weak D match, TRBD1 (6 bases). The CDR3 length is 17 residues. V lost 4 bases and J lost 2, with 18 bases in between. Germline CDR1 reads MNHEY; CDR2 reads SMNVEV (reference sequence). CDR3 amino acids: CASSYLPLNRAGNTIYF. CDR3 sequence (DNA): TGTGCCAGCAGTTATCTCCCCCTAAACAGGGCTGGAAACACCATATATTTT.

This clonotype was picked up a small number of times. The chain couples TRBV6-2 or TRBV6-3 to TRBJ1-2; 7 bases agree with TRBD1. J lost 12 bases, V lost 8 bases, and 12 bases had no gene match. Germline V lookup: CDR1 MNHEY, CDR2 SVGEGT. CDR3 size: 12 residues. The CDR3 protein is CASSRGDFSHTF. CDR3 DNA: TGTGCCAGCTCCAGGGGGGATTTCAGTCACACCTTC.

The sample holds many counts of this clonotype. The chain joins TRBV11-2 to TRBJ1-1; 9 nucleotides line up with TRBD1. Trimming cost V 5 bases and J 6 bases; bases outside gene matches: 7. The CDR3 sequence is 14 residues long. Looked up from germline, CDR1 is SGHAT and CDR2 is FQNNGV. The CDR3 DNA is TGTGCCAGCAGCAACCGGACAGGGGCAGCTGAAGCTTTCTTT. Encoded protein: CASSNRTGAAEAFF.

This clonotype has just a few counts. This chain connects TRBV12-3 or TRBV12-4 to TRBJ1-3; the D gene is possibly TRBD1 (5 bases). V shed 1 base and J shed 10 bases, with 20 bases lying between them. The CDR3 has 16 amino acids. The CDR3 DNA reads TGTGCCAGCAGTTTAGGGGGACTCCTACCCTTGGGGACCATATATTTT. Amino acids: CASSLGGLLPLGTIYF.

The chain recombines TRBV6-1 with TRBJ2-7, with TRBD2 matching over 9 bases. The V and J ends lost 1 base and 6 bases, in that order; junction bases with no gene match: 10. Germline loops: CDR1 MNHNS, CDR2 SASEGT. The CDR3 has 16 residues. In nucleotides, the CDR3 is TGTGCCAGCAGTGAAGGGGGTAGCGGGAGATCCCTCGAGCAGTACTTC. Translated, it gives CASSEGGSGRSLEQYF.

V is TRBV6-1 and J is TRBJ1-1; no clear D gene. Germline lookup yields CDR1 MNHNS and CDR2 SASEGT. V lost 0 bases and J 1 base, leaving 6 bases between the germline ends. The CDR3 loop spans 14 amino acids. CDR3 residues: CASSEAAGNTEAFF. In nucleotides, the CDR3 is TGTGCCAGCAGTGAAGCGGCAGGGAACACTGAAGCTTTCTTT.

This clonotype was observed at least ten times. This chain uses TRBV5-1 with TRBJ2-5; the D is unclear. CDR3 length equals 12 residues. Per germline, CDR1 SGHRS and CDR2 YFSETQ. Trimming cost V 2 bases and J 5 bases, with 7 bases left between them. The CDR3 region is CASSLVGETQYF. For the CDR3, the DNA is TGCGCCAGCAGCTTAGTGGGGGAGACCCAGTACTTC.

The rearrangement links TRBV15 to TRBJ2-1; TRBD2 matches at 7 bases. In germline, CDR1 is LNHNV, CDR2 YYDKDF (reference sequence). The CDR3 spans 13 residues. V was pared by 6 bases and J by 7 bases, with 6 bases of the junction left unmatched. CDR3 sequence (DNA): TGTGCCACCAGAGCTCGGGGAGGGAATGAGCAGTTCTTC. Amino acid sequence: CATRARGGNEQFF.

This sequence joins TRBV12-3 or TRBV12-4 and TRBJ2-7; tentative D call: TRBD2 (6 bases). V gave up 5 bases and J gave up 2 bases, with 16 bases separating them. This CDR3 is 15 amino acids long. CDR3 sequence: CASSPKAGLPYEQYF. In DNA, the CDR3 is TGTGCCAGCAGTCCTAAGGCGGGACTGCCCTACGAGCAGTACTTC.

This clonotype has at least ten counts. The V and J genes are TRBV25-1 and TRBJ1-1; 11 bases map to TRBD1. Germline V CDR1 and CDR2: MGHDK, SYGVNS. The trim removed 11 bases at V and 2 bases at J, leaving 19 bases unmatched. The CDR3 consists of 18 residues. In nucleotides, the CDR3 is TGTGCCCGCCCATACCCAGGGCCGGGACAGGGGGTAAACACTGAAGCTTTCTTT. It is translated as CARPYPGPGQGVNTEAFF.

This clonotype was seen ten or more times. The CDR3 nucleotides are TGTGCCAGCAGTTTGACACAGGGGTACACAGATACGCAGTATTTT. Amino acid sequence: CASSLTQGYTDTQYF. The chain carries TRBV28 and TRBJ2-3, with 7 nucleotides matching TRBD1. Looked up from germline, CDR1 is MDHEN and CDR2 is SYDVKM. The CDR3 spans 15 residues. V dropped 3 bases and J dropped 2; count of bases not matched to a gene: 5. Based on the CDR3 plus reference TRBV28 and TRBJ2-3, the full variable domain is DVKVTQSSRYLVKRTGEKVFLECVQDMDHENMFWYRQDPGLGLRLIYFSYDVKMKEKGDIPEGYSVSREKKERFSLILESASTNQTSMYLCASSLTQGYTDTQYFGPGTRLTVL.

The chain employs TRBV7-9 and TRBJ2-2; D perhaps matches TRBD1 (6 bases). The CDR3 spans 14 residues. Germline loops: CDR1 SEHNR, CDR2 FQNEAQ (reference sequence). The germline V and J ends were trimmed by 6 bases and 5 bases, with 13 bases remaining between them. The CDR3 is CASSRDRQTGELFF. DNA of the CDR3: TGTGCCAGCAGTCGAGACAGGCAGACCGGGGAGCTGTTTTTT.

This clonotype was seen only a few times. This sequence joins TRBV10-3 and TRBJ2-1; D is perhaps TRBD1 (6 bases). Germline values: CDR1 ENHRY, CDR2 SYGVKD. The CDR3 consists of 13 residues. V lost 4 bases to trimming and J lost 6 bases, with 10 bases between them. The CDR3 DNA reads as TGTGCCATCAGTGGGACAGACGGCAATGAGCAGTTCTTC. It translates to CAISGTDGNEQFF.

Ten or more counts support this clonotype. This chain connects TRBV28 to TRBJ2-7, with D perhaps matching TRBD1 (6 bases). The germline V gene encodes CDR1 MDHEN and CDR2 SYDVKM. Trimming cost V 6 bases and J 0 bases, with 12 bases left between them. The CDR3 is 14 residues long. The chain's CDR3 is CASSTQGPSYEQYF. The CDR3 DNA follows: TGTGCCAGCAGCACACAGGGTCCCTCCTACGAGCAGTACTTC.

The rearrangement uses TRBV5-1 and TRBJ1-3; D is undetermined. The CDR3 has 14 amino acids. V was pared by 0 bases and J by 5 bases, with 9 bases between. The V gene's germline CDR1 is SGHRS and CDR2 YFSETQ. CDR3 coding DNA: TGCGCCAGCAGCTTGGGCGGTGACAGAAACACCATATATTTT. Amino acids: CASSLGGDRNTIYF.